The rows below give T cell receptor beta chains drawn from one sample of a study of control samples from healthy donors and cancer patients. Produced via immunoSEQ multiplex PCR; TCRdb's table is partial and in-frame only. The repertoire consists of 130,000 to 150,000 clones, with about 94% occurring once and the leading ten covering approximately 15%. Material for sequencing was PBMCs. These TCRs come from a man aged 55-75 years with colorectal cancer. CDR3s include the opening cysteine and the closing phenylalanine or tryptophan. D genes are given only for firm matches. A clone size is listed for some rows: how often the clone was seen (once, few, many), or a class if it is expanded.

V gene: TRBV19
J gene: TRBJ1-5
D gene: TRBD1
CDR3 length: 15
clone size: NA
CDR3 protein: CASSTGQGAVQPQHF
CDR3 DNA: TGTGCCAGTAGTACCGGACAGGGGGCTGTTCAGCCCCAGCATTTT

V gene: TRBV3-1/TRBV3-2
J gene: TRBJ1-2
D gene: NA
CDR3 length: 15
clone size: NA
CDR3 protein: CASSQDGGGDYGYTF
CDR3 DNA: TGTGCCAGCAGCCAAGATGGGGGGGGCGACTATGGCTACACCTTC

V gene: TRBV9
J gene: TRBJ2-5
D gene: TRBD2
CDR3 length: 13
clone size: NA
CDR3 protein: CASSGSGGETQYF
CDR3 DNA: TGTGCCAGCAGCGGGAGCGGGGGGGAGACCCAGTACTTC

V gene: TRBV4-3
J gene: TRBJ1-2
D gene: NA
CDR3 length: 15
clone size: NA
CDR3 protein: CASSQDPGSRSGYTF
CDR3 DNA: TGCGCCAGCAGCCAAGATCCAGGTTCCCGTTCTGGCTACACCTTC

V gene: TRBV7-8
J gene: TRBJ1-2
D gene: TRBD1
CDR3 length: 15
clone size: once
CDR3 protein: CASSPSGDRGFGYTF
CDR3 DNA: TGTGCCAGCAGTCCCTCGGGGGACAGGGGTTTTGGCTACACCTTC

V gene: TRBV6-2/TRBV6-3
J gene: TRBJ2-3
D gene: TRBD2
CDR3 length: 19
clone size: once
CDR3 protein: CASSYSGTSGGAFPDTQYF
CDR3 DNA: TGTGCCAGCAGTTACTCTGGGACTAGCGGGGGGGCATTCCCAGATACGCAGTATTTT

V gene: TRBV6-6
J gene: TRBJ2-7
D gene: NA
CDR3 length: 14
clone size: NA
CDR3 protein: CASSFGAGTYEQYF
CDR3 DNA: TGTGCCAGCAGTTTCGGCGCGGGAACCTACGAGCAGTACTTC

V gene: TRBV11-2
J gene: TRBJ2-2
D gene: TRBD1
CDR3 length: 15
clone size: NA
CDR3 protein: CASSLVQGAAGELFF
CDR3 DNA: TGTGCCAGCAGCTTAGTACAGGGGGCGGCCGGGGAGCTGTTTTTT

V gene: TRBV7-9
J gene: TRBJ2-7
D gene: NA
CDR3 length: 13
clone size: NA
CDR3 protein: CASSFTERYEQYF
CDR3 DNA: TGTGCCAGCAGCTTTACAGAAAGGTACGAGCAGTACTTC

V gene: TRBV18
J gene: TRBJ2-1
D gene: NA
CDR3 length: 14
clone size: NA
CDR3 protein: CASSPRGLYNEQFF
CDR3 DNA: TGTGCCAGCTCACCTCGAGGGCTGTACAATGAGCAGTTCTTC

V gene: TRBV7-2
J gene: TRBJ1-6
D gene: NA
CDR3 length: 15
clone size: NA
CDR3 protein: CASSLVSVVGSPLHF
CDR3 DNA: TGTGCCAGCAGCTTAGTCAGCGTTGTGGGTTCACCCCTCCACTTT

V gene: TRBV5-1
J gene: TRBJ1-1
D gene: TRBD1
CDR3 length: 13
clone size: NA
CDR3 protein: CASRQGLGTEAFF
CDR3 DNA: TGCGCCAGCCGACAGGGTTTGGGCACTGAAGCTTTCTTT

V gene: TRBV6-5
J gene: TRBJ1-3
D gene: TRBD1
CDR3 length: 15
clone size: NA
CDR3 protein: CASYSGGWNGNTIYF
CDR3 DNA: TGTGCCAGCTACTCAGGGGGATGGAACGGAAACACCATATATTTT

V gene: TRBV19
J gene: TRBJ1-2
D gene: TRBD1
CDR3 length: 14
clone size: NA
CDR3 protein: CASMKGQGLNGYTF
CDR3 DNA: TGTGCCAGTATGAAGGGACAGGGGCTAAATGGCTACACCTTC

V gene: TRBV9
J gene: TRBJ1-1
D gene: TRBD1
CDR3 length: 15
clone size: NA
CDR3 protein: CASSQTRTGHTEAFF
CDR3 DNA: TGTGCCAGCAGCCAAACTCGGACAGGGCACACTGAAGCTTTCTTT

V gene: TRBV19
J gene: TRBJ2-2
D gene: TRBD1
CDR3 length: 21
clone size: NA
CDR3 protein: CASSIDHLPPDGTGGAGELFF
CDR3 DNA: TGTGCCAGTAGTATAGATCATCTCCCGCCCGACGGGACAGGGGGAGCCGGGGAGCTGTTTTTT

V gene: TRBV1
J gene: TRBJ1-2
D gene: NA
CDR3 length: 14
clone size: NA
CDR3 protein: CTSSQGGRGYGYTF
CDR3 DNA: TGCACCAGCAGCCAAGGGGGTAGAGGCTATGGCTACACCTTC

V gene: TRBV6-2/TRBV6-3
J gene: TRBJ2-5
D gene: NA
CDR3 length: 16
clone size: NA
CDR3 protein: CASSPPGGPFQETQYF
CDR3 DNA: TGTGCCAGCAGCCCCCCAGGAGGGCCCTTTCAAGAGACCCAGTACTTC

V gene: TRBV10-1
J gene: TRBJ2-7
D gene: TRBD1
CDR3 length: 14
clone size: once
CDR3 protein: CASPRTGGIYEQYF
CDR3 DNA: TGCGCCAGCCCCCGAACAGGGGGCATCTACGAGCAGTACTTC

V gene: TRBV6-2/TRBV6-3
J gene: TRBJ2-7
D gene: NA
CDR3 length: 15
clone size: NA
CDR3 protein: CASSYRNRATYEQYF
CDR3 DNA: TGTGCCAGCAGTTACAGGAACAGGGCTACCTACGAGCAGTACTTC

V gene: TRBV12-5
J gene: TRBJ1-2
D gene: NA
CDR3 length: 16
clone size: NA
CDR3 protein: CASGLAAGLQWDGYTF
CDR3 DNA: TGTGCTAGTGGTTTGGCTGCGGGGCTCCAGTGGGATGGCTACACCTTC

V gene: TRBV21-1
J gene: TRBJ2-2
D gene: NA
CDR3 length: 15
clone size: NA
CDR3 protein: CASSKYGRNTGELFF
CDR3 DNA: TGTGCCAGCAGCAAATACGGCAGAAACACCGGGGAGCTGTTTTTT

V gene: TRBV6-6
J gene: TRBJ1-2
D gene: TRBD1
CDR3 length: 14
clone size: NA
CDR3 protein: CASSYLDREEGYTF
CDR3 DNA: TGTGCCAGCAGTTACCTCGACAGGGAGGAAGGCTACACCTTC

V gene: TRBV5-5
J gene: TRBJ2-5
D gene: TRBD2
CDR3 length: 15
clone size: NA
CDR3 protein: CASSFQAGARETQYF
CDR3 DNA: TGTGCCAGCAGCTTCCAAGCGGGGGCGAGAGAGACCCAGTACTTC

V gene: TRBV6-1
J gene: TRBJ1-5
D gene: TRBD1
CDR3 length: 16
clone size: NA
CDR3 protein: CASSERRTGPLQPQHF
CDR3 DNA: TGTGCCAGCAGTGAAAGACGGACAGGGCCCCTTCAGCCCCAGCATTTT

V gene: TRBV7-2
J gene: TRBJ2-7
D gene: TRBD1
CDR3 length: 17
clone size: NA
CDR3 protein: CASSLALWQDRGYEQYF
CDR3 DNA: TGTGCCAGCAGCTTAGCGCTGTGGCAGGACAGGGGCTACGAGCAGTACTTC